A selection of T cell receptor beta chains follows, all from one sample in a study of T-cell memory formation after mild COVID-19. TCRdb fed the 5' RACE reads into MiXCR, producing one record per CDR3 protein. The sample consists of 500,000 to 600,000 distinct CDR3 sequences, 15% to 20% of them appearing once. Sequencing was done on a sample of PBMCs or a T cell subset sorted from them (not recorded which). These receptors came from an adult woman who had mild COVID-19 (a few samples of this study predate the infection). Cell type and time point are not known. The CDR3 runs from the conserved cysteine through the conserved F or W. D genes are given only for firm matches. Not all rows give a size; the values are once, few, many and, for expanded clones, a class.

v_call: TRBV24-1; j_call: TRBJ2-1; d_call: .; clone_size: .; cdr3_aa: CATAPAGSYNEQFF; cdr3_nt: TGTGCCACCGCCCCCGCCGGCTCCTACAATGAGCAGTTCTTC
v_call: TRBV2; j_call: TRBJ1-3; d_call: .; clone_size: .; cdr3_aa: CASRVAGNTIYF; cdr3_nt: TGTGCCAGCAGGGTCGCTGGAAACACCATATATTTT
v_call: TRBV6-5; j_call: TRBJ1-3; d_call: .; clone_size: .; cdr3_aa: CASSRDTAGNTIYF; cdr3_nt: TGTGCCAGCAGCAGGGACACCGCTGGAAACACCATATATTTT
v_call: TRBV5-1; j_call: TRBJ2-3; d_call: .; clone_size: .; cdr3_aa: CASSLAVGRPTDTQYF; cdr3_nt: TGCGCCAGCAGCTTGGCGGTCGGTAGACCCACAGATACGCAGTATTTT
v_call: TRBV7-2; j_call: TRBJ2-2; d_call: TRBD1; clone_size: many; cdr3_aa: CASNHRGLSTGELFF; cdr3_nt: TGTGCCAGCAACCACAGGGGGCTTAGCACCGGGGAGCTGTTTTTT
v_call: TRBV7-2; j_call: TRBJ2-3; d_call: TRBD2; clone_size: many; cdr3_aa: CASSLRLLAGAYTDTQYF; cdr3_nt: TGTGCCAGCAGCCTCCGATTACTAGCGGGGGCGTACACAGATACGCAGTATTTT
v_call: TRBV6-2/TRBV6-3; j_call: TRBJ2-1; d_call: TRBD2; clone_size: few; cdr3_aa: CASSTTSGPSEQFF; cdr3_nt: TGTGCCAGCAGTACTACTAGCGGCCCTAGTGAGCAGTTCTTC
v_call: TRBV7-9; j_call: TRBJ1-2; d_call: .; clone_size: .; cdr3_aa: CASSLEGRFDYGYTF; cdr3_nt: TGTGCCAGCAGCTTGGAAGGGCGGTTTGACTATGGCTACACCTTC
v_call: TRBV6-2/TRBV6-3; j_call: TRBJ2-7; d_call: .; clone_size: few; cdr3_aa: CASSYSLDTNYEQYF; cdr3_nt: TGTGCCAGCAGTTACTCTCTGGACACTAACTACGAGCAGTACTTC
v_call: TRBV10-3; j_call: TRBJ2-7; d_call: .; clone_size: .; cdr3_aa: CASQGRMPYEQYF; cdr3_nt: TGTGCCTCCCAAGGGCGGATGCCCTACGAGCAGTACTTC
v_call: TRBV7-3; j_call: TRBJ2-2; d_call: TRBD2; clone_size: .; cdr3_aa: CASSRTSGGAGELFF; cdr3_nt: TGTGCCAGCAGCCGGACTAGCGGGGGGGCCGGGGAGCTGTTTTTT